The 26 T cell receptor beta chains below were found in one sample sequenced in a study of CD8+ T cells in alopecia areata. It was cDNA, reverse transcribed from extracted RNA, that served as the sequencing template. Method: immunoSEQ multiplex PCR; TCRdb's copy keeps in-frame clones and lacks some. The table lists 100,000 to 150,000 clones, about 47% of them singletons. The source was CD8+ T cells sorted from blood, collected at week 0. The receptor set was obtained from a human donor with alopecia areata.

In this sample, this clone turned up a few times. This chain joins TRBV2 and TRBJ2-7; D is unclear. This CDR3 is built from 11 residues. Germline loops: CDR1 SNHLY, CDR2 FYNNEI. V gave up 6 bases and J gave up 4 bases, with 7 bases separating them. The CDR3 is CASSPNYEQYF. In nucleotides, the CDR3 is TGTGCCAGCAGCCCCAATTACGAGCAGTACTTC.

J is TRBJ1-6 and V is TRBV30, with a weak D call TRBD1 (6 bases). The CDR3 runs to 14 residues. The germline V and J ends were trimmed by 5 bases and 6 bases, with 14 bases remaining between them. CDR1 and CDR2 from the germline V gene are GTSNPN and SVGIG (reference sequence). CDR3 sequence: CAWAAGEGNSPLHF. As DNA, the CDR3 is TGTGCCTGGGCAGCAGGGGAGGGTAATTCACCCCTCCACTTT.

The genes are TRBV30 and TRBJ2-2; no definite D call. The length of the CDR3 is 12 residues. In germline, CDR1 is GTSNPN, CDR2 SVGIG (reference sequence). Trimming pared 2 bases from V and 8 bases from J, leaving 9 bases between. CDR3 sequence: CAWSISRGELFF. The CDR3 DNA sequence: TGTGCCTGGAGTATCAGTAGGGGGGAGCTGTTTTTT.

This clone was observed a handful of times. This chain uses TRBV9 with TRBJ2-6; D is unresolved. Germline CDR1 is SGDLS and CDR2 is YYNGEE. Trimming cost V 0 bases and J 0 bases, with 16 bases left between them. The CDR3 is 19 residues long. The CDR3 loop reads CASSVGKKGSSSGANVLTF. CDR3 sequence (DNA): TGTGCCAGCAGCGTAGGAAAAAAGGGATCTTCCTCTGGGGCCAACGTCCTGACTTTC.

A few counts support this clone. The chain has TRBV30 and TRBJ2-7; 9 nucleotides line up with TRBD1. Unmatched junction bases numbered 4, after V lost 3 bases and J lost 1 base. The length of the CDR3 is 14 residues. Germline V gene data show CDR1 as GTSNPN and CDR2 as SVGIG (reference sequence). The CDR3 DNA reads TGTGCCTGGAGCCCCGGGACAGGGTCCTACGAGCAGTACTTC. Its protein is CAWSPGTGSYEQYF.

This sequence joins TRBV4-2 and TRBJ1-1, with D possibly TRBD1 on 5 matching bases. Trimming removed 1 base from V and 5 bases from J, with 14 bases in between. From germline, CDR1 is LGHNA and CDR2 YNFKEQ. CDR3 size: 15 residues. The chain's CDR3 is CASSQGTEGVTEAFF. The CDR3 DNA reads TGTGCCAGCAGCCAAGGGACGGAAGGGGTAACTGAAGCTTTCTTT.

This chain links TRBV27 with TRBJ1-6; D remains ambiguous. In germline, CDR1 is MNHEY, CDR2 SMNVEV (reference sequence). V lost 3 bases and J lost 7, with 10 bases in between. CDR3 length equals 14 residues. The CDR3 DNA sequence: TGTGCCAGCAGTTTGAGTGACACCAATTCACCCCTCCACTTT. Protein: CASSLSDTNSPLHF.

This clone was observed a single time. This chain uses TRBV27 with TRBJ1-5; D possibly corresponds to TRBD1 (5 bases). The germline V and J ends were trimmed by 3 bases and 4 bases, with 10 bases remaining between them. The CDR3 loop spans 14 amino acids. Germline CDR1 reads MNHEY; CDR2 reads SMNVEV (reference sequence). For the CDR3, the DNA is TGTGCCAGCAGTTTCAGGGATGAGAATCAGCCCCAGCATTTT. Translation gives CASSFRDENQPQHF.

This clone has a handful of counts. The chain recombines TRBV6-1 with TRBJ2-2; no clear D gene. The CDR3 totals 15 residues. The germline CDR1 and CDR2 sequences are MNHNS and SASEGT. V lost 7 bases and J lost 6, with 18 bases in between. Here the CDR3 reads CASTQVVVVSGELFF. The CDR3 region has the DNA TGTGCCAGCACTCAGGTGGTGGTGGTCTCCGGGGAGCTGTTTTTT.

This clone came up a few times. The chain joins TRBV19 to TRBJ2-2; TRBD1 matches at 9 bases. Germline V lookup: CDR1 LNHDA, CDR2 SQIVND (reference sequence). Trimming took 7 bases from V and 7 from J; bases not matched to a gene: 16. The CDR3 consists of 17 residues. The CDR3 DNA reads as TGTGCCAGTACCCCGATTTTGGACAGGGGTGTCAGCGGGGAGCTGTTTTTT. Amino acid sequence: CASTPILDRGVSGELFF. The whole variable domain, remainder taken from reference TRBV19 and TRBJ2-2, is DGGITQSPKYLFRKEGQNVTLSCEQNLNHDAMYWYRQDPGQGLRLIYYSQIVNDFQKGDIAEGYSVSREKKESFPLTVTSAQKNPTAFYLCASTPILDRGVSGELFFGEGSRLTVL.

This clone turned up a few times. The rearrangement uses TRBV9 and TRBJ2-7; tentatively, D is TRBD1 (6 bases). Germline V gene lookup returns CDR1 SGDLS and CDR2 YYNGEE. The CDR3 spans 15 residues. V lost 0 bases, J lost 0 bases, and 10 bases lay in between. As DNA, the CDR3 is TGTGCCAGCAGCGTAGGAACAGGGAGCTCCTACGAGCAGTACTTC. Protein sequence: CASSVGTGSSYEQYF.

This clone was observed a few times. The CDR3 coding sequence is TGTGCCAGCAGCCAAGGTCCCGGGACAGGGGACTACGAGCAGTACTTC. Translating it yields CASSQGPGTGDYEQYF. The chain couples TRBV14 to TRBJ2-7, with 10 bases fitting TRBD1. CDR1 is SGHDN and CDR2 is FVKESK in the germline V gene. This CDR3 comprises 16 residues. Trimming at V came to 1 base and at J to 3 bases, leaving 6 bases not matched to a gene.

The chain uses TRBV15 and TRBJ1-1, with no clear D. Per the germline V gene, CDR1 is LNHNV and CDR2 is YYDKDF (reference sequence). This CDR3 comprises 13 residues. V was trimmed by 5 bases and J by 5 bases, leaving 12 bases between them. The CDR3 region is CATSLSRGTEAFF. The CDR3 DNA sequence: TGTGCCACCAGCCTCTCTCGAGGGACTGAAGCTTTCTTT. Complete variable domain (other parts from reference TRBV15 and TRBJ1-1): DAMVIQNPRYQVTQFGKPVTLSCSQTLNHNVMYWYQQKSSQAPKLLFHYYDKDFNNEADTPDNFQSRRPNTSFCFLDIRSPGLGDTAMYLCATSLSRGTEAFFGQGTRLTVV.

This chain joins TRBV27 and TRBJ2-7; 10 nucleotides match TRBD1. CDR3 length equals 15 residues. Germline V gene lookup returns CDR1 MNHEY and CDR2 SMNVEV (reference sequence). The junction had 5 bases not matched to a gene; V was cut back by 3 bases and J by 3 bases. The CDR3 DNA reads as TGTGCCAGCAGTTTGACAGGGGGCGCCGTCTACGAGCAGTACTTC. Protein product: CASSLTGGAVYEQYF.

The genes are TRBV2 and TRBJ1-5, with no clear D. Germline V gene data show CDR1 as SNHLY and CDR2 as FYNNEI. The length of the CDR3 is 15 residues. Trimming took off 2 bases at V and 0 bases at J, with 8 bases between the two ends. The CDR3 sequence is CASSEYGYSNQPQHF. The CDR3 DNA sequence: TGTGCCAGCAGTGAATATGGCTATAGCAATCAGCCCCAGCATTTT.

The rearrangement joins TRBV30 to TRBJ1-5, with a possible D match to TRBD1 (6 bases). V was shortened by 0 bases and J by 5 bases, with 11 bases between the two germline ends. CDR3 length: 14 residues. Germline CDR1 is GTSNPN and CDR2 is SVGIG (reference sequence). CDR3 in amino acids: CAWSVGQGYQPQHF. The CDR3 nucleotides are TGTGCCTGGAGTGTGGGGCAGGGGTATCAGCCCCAGCATTTT.

The chain couples TRBV30 to TRBJ2-1, with 11 bases that match TRBD2. The V gene end was trimmed by 7 bases and the J gene end by 4 bases; junction bases not matched to a gene: 3. The CDR3 is 13 amino acids. CDR1 and CDR2 from the germline V gene are GTSNPN and SVGIG (reference sequence). This chain's CDR3 is CALLAGGYNEQFF. CDR3 coding DNA: TGTGCCTTGCTAGCGGGGGGTTACAATGAGCAGTTCTTC. The complete variable domain, with remaining parts taken from reference TRBV30 and TRBJ2-1, reads SQTIHQWPATLVQPVGSPLSLECTVEGTSNPNLYWYRQAAGRGLQLLFYSVGIGQISSEVPQNLSASRPQDRQFILSSKKLLLSDSGFYLCALLAGGYNEQFFGPGTRLTVL.

The sample holds a few counts of this clone. J is TRBJ2-3 and V is TRBV4-3; D is ambiguous. The germline CDR1 and CDR2 sequences are LGHNA and YSLEER. The CDR3 spans 17 residues. The V end lost 0 bases, the J end lost 2 bases, and 15 bases lay between the germline ends. In DNA, the CDR3 is TGCGCCAGCAGCCAAGAGACACCAGAGTCCTACACAGATACGCAGTATTTT. Residues: CASSQETPESYTDTQYF.

The chain is built from TRBV27 and TRBJ2-5; 7 nucleotides line up with TRBD2. CDR3 length equals 14 residues. The ends lost 3 bases at V and 4 bases at J; junction bases unmatched: 5. The germline gives CDR1 MNHEY, CDR2 SMNVEV (reference sequence). The CDR3 DNA reads TGTGCCAGCAGTTTGGGGGGGACCCCAGAGACCCAGTACTTC. Translation: CASSLGGTPETQYF.

V and J are TRBV2 and TRBJ2-4, with 9 bases fitting TRBD2. Germline values: CDR1 SNHLY, CDR2 FYNNEI. This CDR3 spans 16 amino acids. After removal of 8 bases from V and 5 bases from J, the junction contained 13 bases not matched to a gene. This chain's CDR3 is CASDVAGVQGENIQYF. The DNA of the CDR3 is TGTGCCAGCGACGTAGCGGGGGTCCAGGGCGAAAACATTCAGTACTTC.

In its sample, this clone was seen a few times. The chain employs TRBV7-9 and TRBJ2-1; D might be TRBD1 (5 bases). Trimming removed 2 bases from V and 9 bases from J, with 8 bases in between. Germline lookup yields CDR1 SEHNR and CDR2 FQNEAQ (reference sequence). The CDR3 sequence is 12 residues long. CDR3 bases: TGTGCCAGCAGCTTACAGGGCGGTGAGCAGTTCTTC. Its protein is CASSLQGGEQFF.

This clone was counted only a few times. The V call is TRBV6-5, the J call TRBJ2-7; D is ambiguous. The ends were cut back, 0 bases at V and 7 bases at J, with 10 bases in the middle. CDR3 length: 13 residues. Per germline, CDR1 MNHEY and CDR2 SVGAGI. Here the CDR3 reads CASSYSTGPEQYF. CDR3 in DNA: TGTGCCAGCAGTTACTCGACTGGGCCGGAGCAGTACTTC.

This chain links TRBV27 with TRBJ2-7; D perhaps matches TRBD2 (5 bases). Trimming shortened V by 2 bases and J by 2 bases, and 13 bases separated the two germline ends. Germline V gene lookup returns CDR1 MNHEY and CDR2 SMNVEV (reference sequence). CDR3 length: 15 residues. CDR3 sequence reads: CASSLGGSRTYEQYF. The CDR3, as DNA: TGTGCCAGCAGTTTAGGAGGTAGTCGGACCTACGAGCAGTACTTC.

This clone has a handful of counts. The chain couples TRBV29-1 to TRBJ2-3; tentative D call: TRBD1 (6 bases). Trimming pared 6 bases from V and 1 base from J, leaving 11 bases between. The CDR3 runs to 13 residues. Germline V gene sequence: CDR1 SQVTM, CDR2 ANQGSEA. The CDR3 DNA follows: TGCAGCGTAGTACAGGGTGGCACAGATACGCAGTATTTT. It encodes CSVVQGGTDTQYF.

This clone was counted only a few times. The rearrangement joins TRBV7-9 to TRBJ2-2; D ambiguous. Trimming removed 2 bases from V and 5 bases from J, with 15 bases in between. This CDR3 is 16 amino acids long. Germline V CDR1 and CDR2: SEHNR, FQNEAQ (reference sequence). Here the CDR3 DNA reads TGTGCCAGCAGCTTAACTCCTCTCGACGGAACCGGGGAGCTGTTTTTT. Its translation: CASSLTPLDGTGELFF. The variable domain in full, with the rest retrieved from reference TRBV7-9 and TRBJ2-2, is DTGVSQNPRHKITKRGQNVTFRCDPISEHNRLYWYRQTLGQGPEFLTYFQNEAQLEKSRLLSDRFSAERPKGSFSTLEIQRTEQGDSAMYLCASSLTPLDGTGELFFGEGSRLTVL.

The chain has TRBV11-2 and TRBJ2-5; 7 bases are shared with TRBD1. Germline assignment: CDR1 SGHAT and CDR2 FQNNGV. Germline trimming cut 5 bases from V and 3 bases from J; bases unmatched to any gene: 9. The CDR3 spans 15 residues. CDR3: CASSTQPGQKETQYF. As DNA, the CDR3 is TGTGCCAGCAGCACACAACCGGGACAGAAAGAGACCCAGTACTTC.